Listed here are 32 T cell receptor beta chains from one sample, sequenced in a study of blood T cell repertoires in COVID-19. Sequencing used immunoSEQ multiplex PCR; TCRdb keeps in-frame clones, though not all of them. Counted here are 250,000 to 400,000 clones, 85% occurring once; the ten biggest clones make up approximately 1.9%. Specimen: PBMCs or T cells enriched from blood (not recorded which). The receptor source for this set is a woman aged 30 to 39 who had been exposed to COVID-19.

The CDR3 nucleotides read TGTGCCAGTTCCCGGGGGATCCTAAGAATTAATTCACCCCTCCACTTT. This sequence encodes CASSRGILRINSPLHF. The rearrangement links TRBV19 to TRBJ1-6, with D tentatively TRBD1 (5 bases). Germline CDR1 LNHDA, CDR2 SQIVND (reference sequence). This CDR3 is built from 16 residues. Trimming pared 8 bases from V and 6 bases from J, leaving 20 bases between.

The CDR3 region has the DNA TGTGCCAGCAGCTTGAATTCCCTTAGGGGCTATGGCTACACCTTC. Amino acids: CASSLNSLRGYGYTF. The chain combines TRBV5-8 with TRBJ1-2, with D possibly being TRBD1 (5 bases). Germline-derived CDR1 and CDR2 are SGHTS and YDEGEE. With 1 base removed from V and 4 bases from J, the gap between germline ends came to 14 bases. The CDR3 is made up of 15 amino acids. Looking up the rest from reference TRBV5-8 and TRBJ1-2 gives the full variable domain: EAGVTQSPTHLIKTRGQQATLRCSPISGHTSVYWYQQALGLGLQFLLWYDEGEERNRGNFPPRFSGRQFPNYSSELNVNALELEDSALYLCASSLNSLRGYGYTFGSGTRLTVV.

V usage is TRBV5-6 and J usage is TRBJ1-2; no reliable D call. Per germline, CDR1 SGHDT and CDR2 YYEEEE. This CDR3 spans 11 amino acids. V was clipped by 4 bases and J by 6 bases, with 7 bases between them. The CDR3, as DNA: TGTGCCAGCAGCCGAGAGGATGGCTACACCTTC. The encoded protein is CASSREDGYTF.

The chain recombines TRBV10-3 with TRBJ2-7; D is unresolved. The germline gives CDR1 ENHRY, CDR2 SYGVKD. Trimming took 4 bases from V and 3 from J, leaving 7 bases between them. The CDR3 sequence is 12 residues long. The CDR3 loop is CAISAVFYEQYF. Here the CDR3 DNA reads TGTGCCATCAGTGCAGTTTTCTACGAGCAGTACTTC.

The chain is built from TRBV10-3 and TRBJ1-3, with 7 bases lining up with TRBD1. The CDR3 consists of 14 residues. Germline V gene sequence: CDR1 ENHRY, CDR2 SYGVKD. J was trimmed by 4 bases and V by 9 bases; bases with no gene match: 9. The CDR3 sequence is CAIDQTGDGNTIYF. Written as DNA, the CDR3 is TGTGCCATTGACCAAACAGGGGACGGAAACACCATATATTTT.

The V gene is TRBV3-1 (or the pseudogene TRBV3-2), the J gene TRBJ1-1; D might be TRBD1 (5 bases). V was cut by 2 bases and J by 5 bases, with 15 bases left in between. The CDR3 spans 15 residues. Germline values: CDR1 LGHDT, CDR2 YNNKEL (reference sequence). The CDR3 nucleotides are TGTGCCAGCAGCCAAATCCCCGGGGGGGGGACTGAAGCTTTCTTT. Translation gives CASSQIPGGGTEAFF.

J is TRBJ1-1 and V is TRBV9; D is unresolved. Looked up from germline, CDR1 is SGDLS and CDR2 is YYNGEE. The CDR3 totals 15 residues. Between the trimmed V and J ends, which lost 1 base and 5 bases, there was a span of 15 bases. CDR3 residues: CASSVNTNSGTEAFF. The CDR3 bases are TGTGCCAGCAGCGTAAATACAAATTCGGGGACTGAAGCTTTCTTT.

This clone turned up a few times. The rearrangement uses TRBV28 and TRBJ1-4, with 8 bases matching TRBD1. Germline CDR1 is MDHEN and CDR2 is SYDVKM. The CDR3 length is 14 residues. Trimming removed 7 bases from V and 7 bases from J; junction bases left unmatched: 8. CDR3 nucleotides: TGTGCCAGCATTGCAGGGGGCGCGGGTGAAAAACTGTTTTTT. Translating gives CASIAGGAGEKLFF.

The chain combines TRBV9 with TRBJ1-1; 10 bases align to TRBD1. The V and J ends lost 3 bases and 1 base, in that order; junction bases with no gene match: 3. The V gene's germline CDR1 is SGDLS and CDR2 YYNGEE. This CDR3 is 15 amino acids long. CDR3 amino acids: CASSGQGAKNTEAFF. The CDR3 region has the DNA TGTGCCAGCAGCGGACAGGGGGCAAAGAACACTGAAGCTTTCTTT. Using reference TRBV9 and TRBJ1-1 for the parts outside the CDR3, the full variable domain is DSGVTQTPKHLITATGQRVTLRCSPRSGDLSVYWYQQSLDQGLQFLIQYYNGEERAKGNILERFSAQQFPDLHSELNLSSLELGDSALYFCASSGQGAKNTEAFFGQGTRLTVV.

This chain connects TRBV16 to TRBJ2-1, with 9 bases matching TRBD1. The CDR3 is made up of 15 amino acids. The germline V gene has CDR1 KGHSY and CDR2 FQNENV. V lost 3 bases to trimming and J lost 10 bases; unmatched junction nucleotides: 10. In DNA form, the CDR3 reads TGTGCCAGCAGCCAGCTGACCGGGACAGGGAACGAGCAGTTCTTC. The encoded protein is CASSQLTGTGNEQFF.

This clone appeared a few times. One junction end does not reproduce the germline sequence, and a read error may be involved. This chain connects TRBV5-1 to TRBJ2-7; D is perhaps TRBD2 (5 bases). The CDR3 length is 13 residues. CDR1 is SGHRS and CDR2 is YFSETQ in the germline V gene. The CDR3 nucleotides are TGCGCCAGCAGCCCGGAAGGATCCGGAGGCTCTCACTTC. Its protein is CASSPEGSGGSHF.

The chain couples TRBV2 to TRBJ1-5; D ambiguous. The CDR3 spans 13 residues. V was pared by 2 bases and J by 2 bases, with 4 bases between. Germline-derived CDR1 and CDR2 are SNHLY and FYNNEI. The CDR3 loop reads CASSETRNQPQHF. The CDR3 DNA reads TGTGCCAGCAGTGAAACTCGCAATCAGCCCCAGCATTTT.

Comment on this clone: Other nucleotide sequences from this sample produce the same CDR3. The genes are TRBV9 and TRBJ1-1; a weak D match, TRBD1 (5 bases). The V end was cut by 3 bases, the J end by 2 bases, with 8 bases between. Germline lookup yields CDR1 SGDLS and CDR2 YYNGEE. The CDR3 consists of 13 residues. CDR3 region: CASSAQGNTEAFF. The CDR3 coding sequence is TGTGCCAGCAGCGCCCAGGGCAACACTGAAGCTTTCTTT.

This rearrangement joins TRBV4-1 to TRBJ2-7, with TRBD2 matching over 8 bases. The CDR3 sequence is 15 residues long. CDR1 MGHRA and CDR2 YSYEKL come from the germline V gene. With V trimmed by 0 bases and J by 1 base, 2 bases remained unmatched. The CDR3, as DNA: TGCGCCAGCAGCCAAGAGACTAGCGCATCCTACGAGCAGTACTTC. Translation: CASSQETSASYEQYF.

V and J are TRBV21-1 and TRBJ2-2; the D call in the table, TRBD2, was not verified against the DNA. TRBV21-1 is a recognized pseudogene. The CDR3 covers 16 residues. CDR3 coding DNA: TGTGCCAGCAGCAAAGAAACGGGGGGCCAGGGCGGGGAGCTGTTTTTT. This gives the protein CASSKETGGQGGELFF.

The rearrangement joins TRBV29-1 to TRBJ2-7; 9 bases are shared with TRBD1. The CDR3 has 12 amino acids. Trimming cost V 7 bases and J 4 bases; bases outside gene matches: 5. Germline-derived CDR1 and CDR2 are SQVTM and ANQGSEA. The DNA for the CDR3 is TGCAGCGCTGGGACAGGGAGGTACGAGCAGTACTTC. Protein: CSAGTGRYEQYF.

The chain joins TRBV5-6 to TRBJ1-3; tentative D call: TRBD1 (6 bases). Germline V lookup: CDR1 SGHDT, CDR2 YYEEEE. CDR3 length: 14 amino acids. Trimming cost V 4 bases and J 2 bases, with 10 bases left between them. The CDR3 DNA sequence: TGTGCCAGCAGCCCCCCAGGGGCTGGAAACACCATATATTTT. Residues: CASSPPGAGNTIYF.

CDR3 protein: CASSYFETSAQYF. The CDR3, as DNA: TGTGCCAGCAGCTATTTCGAAACGAGCGCGCAGTATTTT. The chain links TRBV7-3 to TRBJ2-3; no reliable D call. Germline assignment: CDR1 SGHTA and CDR2 FQGTGA. V lost 4 bases, J lost 10 bases, and 15 bases lay in between. This CDR3 has 13 amino acids.

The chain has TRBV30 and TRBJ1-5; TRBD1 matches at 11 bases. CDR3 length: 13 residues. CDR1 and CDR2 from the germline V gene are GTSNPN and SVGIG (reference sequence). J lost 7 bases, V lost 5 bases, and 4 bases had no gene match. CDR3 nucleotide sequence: TGTGCCTGGTCTAGGACAGGGGGCCAGCCCCAGCATTTT. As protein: CAWSRTGGQPQHF.

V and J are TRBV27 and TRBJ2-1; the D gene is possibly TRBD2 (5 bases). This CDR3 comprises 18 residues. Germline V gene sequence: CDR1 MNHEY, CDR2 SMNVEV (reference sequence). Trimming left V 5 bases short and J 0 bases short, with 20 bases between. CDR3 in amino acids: CASSTLPLSGSSYNEQFF. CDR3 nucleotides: TGTGCCAGCAGTACACTCCCTCTAAGCGGTAGCTCCTACAATGAGCAGTTCTTC.

The CDR3 DNA is TGTGCCAGCAGTTCAGGACTAGCGGGAGGGATCCAAGAGACCCAGTACTTC. As protein: CASSSGLAGGIQETQYF. The chain carries TRBV28 and TRBJ2-5; TRBD2 aligns across 15 bases. The CDR3 sequence is 17 residues long. Germline CDR1 is MDHEN and CDR2 is SYDVKM. The V gene end was trimmed by 4 bases and the J gene end by 1 base; junction bases not matched to a gene: 4. The whole variable domain, filled in from reference TRBV28 and TRBJ2-5, reads DVKVTQSSRYLVKRTGEKVFLECVQDMDHENMFWYRQDPGLGLRLIYFSYDVKMKEKGDIPEGYSVSREKKERFSLILESASTNQTSMYLCASSSGLAGGIQETQYFGPGTRLLVL.

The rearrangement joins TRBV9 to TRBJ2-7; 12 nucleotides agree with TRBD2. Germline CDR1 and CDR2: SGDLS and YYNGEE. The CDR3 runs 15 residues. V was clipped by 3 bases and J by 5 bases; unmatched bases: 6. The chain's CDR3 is CASSGKGLAGNEQYF. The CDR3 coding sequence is TGTGCCAGCAGCGGAAAGGGACTAGCGGGTAACGAGCAGTACTTC.

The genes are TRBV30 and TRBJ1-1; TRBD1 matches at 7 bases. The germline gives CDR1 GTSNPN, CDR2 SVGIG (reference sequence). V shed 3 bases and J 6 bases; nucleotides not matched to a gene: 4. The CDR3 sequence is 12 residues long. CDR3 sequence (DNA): TGTGCCTGGAGATCAGGGGGAGCTGAAGCTTTCTTT. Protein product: CAWRSGGAEAFF.

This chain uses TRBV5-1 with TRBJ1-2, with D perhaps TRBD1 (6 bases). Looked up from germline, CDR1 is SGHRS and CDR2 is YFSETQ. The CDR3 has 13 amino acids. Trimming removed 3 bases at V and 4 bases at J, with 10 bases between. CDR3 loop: CASSSQGSYGYTF. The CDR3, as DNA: TGCGCCAGCAGCTCGCAGGGGTCCTATGGCTACACCTTC.

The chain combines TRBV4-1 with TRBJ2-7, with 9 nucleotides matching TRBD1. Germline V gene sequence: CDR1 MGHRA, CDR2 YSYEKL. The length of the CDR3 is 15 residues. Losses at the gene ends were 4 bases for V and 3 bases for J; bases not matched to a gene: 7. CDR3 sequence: CASSPPGTGRYEQYF. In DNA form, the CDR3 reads TGCGCCAGCAGCCCCCCGGGGACAGGGCGCTACGAGCAGTACTTC.

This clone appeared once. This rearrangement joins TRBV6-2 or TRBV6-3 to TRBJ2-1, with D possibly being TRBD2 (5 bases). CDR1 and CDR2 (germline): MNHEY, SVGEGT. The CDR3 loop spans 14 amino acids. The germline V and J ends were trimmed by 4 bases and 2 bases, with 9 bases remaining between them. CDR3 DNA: TGTGCCAGCAGTTCTTACGGGGCCTACAATGAGCAGTTCTTC. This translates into CASSSYGAYNEQFF.

DNA for the CDR3: TGTGCCAGCTCACCCCCCGGGACAGGGGCAGAGACCCAGTACTTC. Translated, it gives CASSPPGTGAETQYF. The chain combines TRBV18 with TRBJ2-5; 10 nucleotides agree with TRBD1. Germline CDR1 KGHSH, CDR2 LQKENI. This CDR3 has 15 residues. The J segment lost 4 bases and the V segment lost 3 bases, leaving 5 bases of the junction unmatched.

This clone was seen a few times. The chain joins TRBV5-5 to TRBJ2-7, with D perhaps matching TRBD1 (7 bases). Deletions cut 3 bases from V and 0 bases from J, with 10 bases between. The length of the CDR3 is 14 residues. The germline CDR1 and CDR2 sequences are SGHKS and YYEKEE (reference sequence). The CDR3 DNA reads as TGTGCCAGCAGCTGGGGGGACAGCTCCTACGAGCAGTACTTC. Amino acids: CASSWGDSSYEQYF.

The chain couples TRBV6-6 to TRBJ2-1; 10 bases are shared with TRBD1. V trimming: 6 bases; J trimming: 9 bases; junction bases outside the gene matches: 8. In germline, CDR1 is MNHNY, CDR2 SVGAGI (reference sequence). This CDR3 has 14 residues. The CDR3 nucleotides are TGTGCCAGCAGCCTAGACAGGGGGCTCATTGAGCAGTTCTTC. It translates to CASSLDRGLIEQFF.

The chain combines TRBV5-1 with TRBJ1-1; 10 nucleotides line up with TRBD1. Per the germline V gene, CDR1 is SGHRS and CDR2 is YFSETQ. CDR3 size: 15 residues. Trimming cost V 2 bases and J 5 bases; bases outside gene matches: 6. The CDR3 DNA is TGCGCCAGCAGCTTACTCGGACAGGGGGGAACTGAAGCTTTCTTT. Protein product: CASSLLGQGGTEAFF.

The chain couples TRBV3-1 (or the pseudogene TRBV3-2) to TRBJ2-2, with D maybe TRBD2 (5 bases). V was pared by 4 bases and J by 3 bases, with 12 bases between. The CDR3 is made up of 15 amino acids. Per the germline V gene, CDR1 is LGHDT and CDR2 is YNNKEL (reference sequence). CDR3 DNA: TGTGCCAGCAGCCCTGAGAGAGGGTACACCGGGGAGCTGTTTTTT. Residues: CASSPERGYTGELFF.

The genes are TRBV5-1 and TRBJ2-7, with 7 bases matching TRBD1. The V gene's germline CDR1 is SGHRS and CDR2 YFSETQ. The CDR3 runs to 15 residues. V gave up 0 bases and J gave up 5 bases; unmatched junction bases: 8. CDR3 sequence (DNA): TGCGCCAGCAGCTTGGACAGGGCCGACAGGGACGAGCAGTACTTC. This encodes CASSLDRADRDEQYF.